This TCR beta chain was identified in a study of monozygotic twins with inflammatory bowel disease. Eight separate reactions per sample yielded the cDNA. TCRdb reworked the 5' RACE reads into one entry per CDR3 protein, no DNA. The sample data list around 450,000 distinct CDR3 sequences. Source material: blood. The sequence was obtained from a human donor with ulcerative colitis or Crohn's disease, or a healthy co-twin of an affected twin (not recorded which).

The CDR3: CASTRDRNTEAFF. The rearrangement links TRBV6-6 to TRBJ1-1; TCRdb names TRBD1, which stays unverified in the absence of DNA. The CDR3 contains 13 residues. Germline CDR1 and CDR2: MNHNY and SVGAGI (reference sequence).